These T cell receptor beta chains were read from a single sample in a study of CD8+CD57+ T cells in acquired aplastic anemia. Each CDR3 protein is one row after TCRdb ran MiXCR on the reads. The repertoire includes about 470,000 distinct CDR3 sequences, over 25% of them detected once, and under 0.95% sits in the top ten. The sequencing input was sorted CD4+, CD8+, or CD8+CD57+ T cells (not recorded which) from PBMCs. The receptors come from a human donor with aplastic anemia. Each CDR3 is given with its conserved first and last residue. A D gene is named only where the DNA matches it firmly. Some rows mark clone size as missing; the rest say once, few, many or name a class of expanded clone.

j_call: TRBJ1-2; clone_size: .; v_call: TRBV28; d_call: .; cdr3_nt: TGTGCCAGCAGTCCCCTCGCCGAACCGGGACACGGAAACTATGGCTACACCTTC; cdr3_aa: CASSPLAEPGHGNYGYTF
j_call: TRBJ1-2; clone_size: many; v_call: TRBV12-3/TRBV12-4; d_call: .; cdr3_nt: TGTGCCAGCACCACTCAGGGATCAAACTATGGCTACACCTTC; cdr3_aa: CASTTQGSNYGYTF
j_call: TRBJ1-2; clone_size: few; v_call: TRBV6-1; d_call: .; cdr3_nt: TGTGCCAGCAGATCTCGGGGAAACTATGGCTACACCTTC; cdr3_aa: CASRSRGNYGYTF
j_call: TRBJ2-5; clone_size: .; v_call: TRBV5-1; d_call: .; cdr3_nt: TGCGCCAGCAGCAAAGGGTTCCAAGAGACCCAGTACTTC; cdr3_aa: CASSKGFQETQYF
j_call: TRBJ1-2; clone_size: .; v_call: TRBV6-1; d_call: TRBD1; cdr3_nt: TGTGCCAGCAGTCCGGAGGGGTCGACAGGGGGTATCTATGGCTACACCTTC; cdr3_aa: CASSPEGSTGGIYGYTF
j_call: TRBJ1-1; clone_size: many; v_call: TRBV20-1; d_call: .; cdr3_nt: TGCAGTGCTAGAGATGCGGCCAGGGGAGGGGACACTGAAGCTTTCTTT; cdr3_aa: CSARDAARGGDTEAFF
j_call: TRBJ2-5; clone_size: .; v_call: TRBV20-1; d_call: .; cdr3_nt: TGCAGTGCAAGCCGGGGACCCCCCCAAGAGACCCAGTACTTC; cdr3_aa: CSASRGPPQETQYF
j_call: TRBJ1-6; clone_size: .; v_call: TRBV12-3/TRBV12-4; d_call: .; cdr3_nt: TGTGCCAGCAGTTTGGGGGAACGCTCCTATAATTCACCCCTCCACTTT; cdr3_aa: CASSLGERSYNSPLHF
j_call: TRBJ1-1; clone_size: once; v_call: TRBV6-5; d_call: .; cdr3_nt: TGTGCCAGCAGTTACTCCGGCAGGTTAAACACTGAAGCTTTCTTT; cdr3_aa: CASSYSGRLNTEAFF
j_call: TRBJ2-7; clone_size: .; v_call: TRBV12-3/TRBV12-4; d_call: .; cdr3_nt: TGTGCCAGCTCCCGGCAAGCAGGTTATGTCCACGAGCAGTACTTC; cdr3_aa: CASSRQAGYVHEQYF
j_call: TRBJ1-2; clone_size: .; v_call: TRBV19; d_call: TRBD1; cdr3_nt: TGTGCCAGTAGAGAGGACAGGGGCCAATATGGCTACACCTTC; cdr3_aa: CASREDRGQYGYTF
j_call: TRBJ2-1; clone_size: .; v_call: TRBV25-1; d_call: .; cdr3_nt: TGTGCCAGCAGTTCCTTGTCAGGGGAGGGTAGGGCTGAAGCTTTCGATGAGCAGTTCTTC; cdr3_aa: CASSSLSGEGRAEAFDEQFF